The clone carrying this TCR beta chain was detected a few times. The antigen remains unidentified. The data originate from a study of regulatory T cells in long-lasting Graves disease. Study overall: Persistent Graves' disease denoted over 5 years of antithyroid drugs plus positive TSH receptor antibodies. Study-wide findings and caveats: Small sample size may have lowered accuracy. With under 3,500 shared public clonotypes, persistent patients exceeded new patients, who shared more than 750.

Noted time point: persistent/refractory GD, antithyroid drugs over 5 years with positive TRAb. There was RNA extracted from PBMCs, and the TCR library was made from it. Graves' disease was diagnosed by American Thyroid Association guidelines. Construction of TCR beta libraries relied on iRepertoire HTBI primers and on Arm-PCR targeting CDR3 regions. Each CDR3 protein gets one entry after TCRdb re-called the multiplex PCR reads with MiXCR. The sample consists of roughly 490,000 distinct CDR3 sequences, roughly 23% of them appearing once. The specimen comprised peripheral blood mononuclear cells (PBMCs), sampled when the disease was refractory, from a patient treated with antithyroid drugs. This sequence was found in a female donor with Graves disease.

CDR3 in amino acids: CASRSNGQGATGELFF. In DNA form, the CDR3 reads TGTGCCAGCAGATCAAACGGACAGGGGGCCACCGGGGAGCTGTTTTTT. This chain joins TRBV12-3 or TRBV12-4 and TRBJ2-2; 11 bases line up with TRBD1. This CDR3 has 16 residues. Trimming removed 6 bases from V and 4 bases from J; junction bases left unmatched: 7.